This T cell receptor (beta chain) is from a study of blood T cells in healthy people across ages (dated by TCRdb to 2013 to 2016). Broadly, across the study: In model experiments, template switching captured roughly one uniquely barcoded TCR beta cDNA molecule for every two T cells. To track age-related changes in TCR beta repertoire diversity, the study relied on deep sequencing normalized with unique cDNA molecular identifiers. Donors were grouped into four age groups: young (average about 15 years), middle-aged (around 39), aged (about 60) and long-lived (approximately 81). Donors of different ages were randomly distributed across sequencing lanes to avoid experimental bias. For two donors (one aged 18 to 29 and one aged 80 or older), the study analyzed two additional independent replicas of 1 million unique cDNA reads from the same blood draw. Overall study outcomes, separate from this receptor: The percentage of naive T cells measured by flow cytometry correlated strongly with observed TCR beta diversity. As age increased, observed TCR beta diversity per million T cells dropped in a roughly linear way, and a significant reduction was already evident by age about 36. Compared with the aged group, the long-lived group had more naive CD4+ T cells, fewer expanded clones and increased TCR diversity, a pattern suggesting age selection. The CMV infection status of donors was not known, potentially confounding age-related changes in expanded clonotypes. Bulk unsorted PBMC profiling prevented conclusive comparison of naive and antigen-experienced compartments. Total diversity estimates from one million sequenced T cells were considered lower bounds and underestimates.

This clonotype was picked up a small number of times. The target of this receptor is not known. No base qualities exist here, and no much larger clone lies one base off it. Counted from cysteine to phenylalanine, this CDR3 has 16 amino acids. Only the CDR3 DNA is retained, 48 bases long and in frame from the first base. CDR1 and CDR2, per the germline V gene, are SGHDT and YYEEEE. V gives up 0 bases and J gives up 9 bases, and the segment between their germline ends measures 19 bases. Library creation used 5' RACE. The run used an Illumina HiSeq 2500. A second PCR of roughly 7 to 11 cycles was performed with a sample-barcoded 5' primer and a J-beta primer mix. A unique molecular identifier was introduced onto each TCR beta cDNA molecule by a template-switch 5' adaptor carrying 12 random nucleotides. Each sample yielded at least 3 million CDR3-containing paired-end reads. All of the RNA was converted into first-strand cDNA using the Mint cDNA synthesis kit, with a TRBC-specific oligonucleotide serving as the primer. Following uracil-DNA glycosylase treatment, all cDNA underwent a first 18-cycle PCR with the universal primers M1SS and BC2_uni_R. The authors processed their data as follows. For normalization, 1 million high-quality reads, each with a distinct molecular identifier, were randomly selected from each sample. Reads sharing molecular identifiers were discarded rather than binned into consensus sequences. CDR3 identification, clonotype clustering and error correction used MiTCR with a Q25 quality threshold and the strictest error-elimination algorithm. A nonparametric unseen species model using Euler transformation provided a lower-bound estimate of total TCR beta diversity. TCRdb reran the public reads through fastp at Q25 and MiXCR, keeping productive beta chains. Identical CDR3 proteins give one entry, which carries the most common genes and DNA. The V and J calls, along with clone size, are taken from TCRdb and not from the paper's own processing. The sample table holds hundreds of thousands of distinct CDR3 sequences, of which 40% to 50% were seen once. Around 21% of the sample is taken by the ten largest.

The 39 donors, aged about 6 to 95 years, were systemically healthy Caucasian individuals from Russia. Each donor gave about 9.2 milliliters of peripheral blood, drawn into EDTA-treated Vacutainer tubes. Ficoll-Paque density-gradient centrifugation was used to isolate PBMCs, with at least 7 million obtained per sample. Total RNA was extracted from PBMCs with Trizol reagent, with at least 6 micrograms obtained per sample. For every donor, flow cytometry on a PBMC aliquot measured the percentage of naive CD45RAhigh/CD27high T cells. The sample was blood. This receptor was identified in a man in his sixties in good health. Recombination connected TRBV5-6 to TRBJ2-1; the D call is tentative, TRBD1 or TRBD2, as each matches 5 bases. The CDR3 region has the sequence CASSLGSTGYQGEQFF. In nucleotides, the sequence is TGTGCCAGCAGCTTGGGTAGCACGGGGTATCAGGGTGAGCAGTTCTTC.